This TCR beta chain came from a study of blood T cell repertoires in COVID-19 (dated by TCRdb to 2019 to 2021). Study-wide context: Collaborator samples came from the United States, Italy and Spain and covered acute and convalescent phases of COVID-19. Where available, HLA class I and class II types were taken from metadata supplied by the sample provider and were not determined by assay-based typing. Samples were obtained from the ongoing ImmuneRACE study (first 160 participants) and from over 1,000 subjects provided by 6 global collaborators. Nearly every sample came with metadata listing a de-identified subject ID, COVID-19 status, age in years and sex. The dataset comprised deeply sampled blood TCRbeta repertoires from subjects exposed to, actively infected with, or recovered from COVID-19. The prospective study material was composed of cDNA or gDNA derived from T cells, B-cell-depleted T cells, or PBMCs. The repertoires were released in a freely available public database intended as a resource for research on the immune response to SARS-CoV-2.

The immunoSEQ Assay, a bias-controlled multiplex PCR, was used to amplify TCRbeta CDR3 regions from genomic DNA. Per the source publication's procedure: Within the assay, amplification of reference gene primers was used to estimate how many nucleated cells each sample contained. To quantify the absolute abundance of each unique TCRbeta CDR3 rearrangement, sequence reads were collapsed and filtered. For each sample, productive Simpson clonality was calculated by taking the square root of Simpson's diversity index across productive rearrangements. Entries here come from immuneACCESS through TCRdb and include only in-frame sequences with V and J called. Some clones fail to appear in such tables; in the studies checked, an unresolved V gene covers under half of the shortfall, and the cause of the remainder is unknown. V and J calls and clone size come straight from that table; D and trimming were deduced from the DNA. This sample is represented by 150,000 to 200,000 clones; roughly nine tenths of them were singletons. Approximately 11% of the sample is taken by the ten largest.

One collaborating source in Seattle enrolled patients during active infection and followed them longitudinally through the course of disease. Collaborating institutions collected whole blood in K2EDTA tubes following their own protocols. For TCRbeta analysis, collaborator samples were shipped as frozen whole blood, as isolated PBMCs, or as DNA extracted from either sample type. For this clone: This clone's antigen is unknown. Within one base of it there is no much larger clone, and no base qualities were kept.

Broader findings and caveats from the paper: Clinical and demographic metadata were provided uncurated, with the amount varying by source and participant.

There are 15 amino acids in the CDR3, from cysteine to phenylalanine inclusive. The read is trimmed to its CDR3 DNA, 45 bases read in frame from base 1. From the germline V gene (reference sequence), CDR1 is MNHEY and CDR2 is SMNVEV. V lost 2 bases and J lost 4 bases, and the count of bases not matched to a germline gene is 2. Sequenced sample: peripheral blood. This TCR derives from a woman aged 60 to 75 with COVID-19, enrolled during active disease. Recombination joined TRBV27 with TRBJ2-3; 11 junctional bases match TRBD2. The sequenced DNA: TGTGCCAGCAGTTTACTAGCGGGAGGACCAGATACGCAGTATTTT. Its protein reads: CASSLLAGGPDTQYF.